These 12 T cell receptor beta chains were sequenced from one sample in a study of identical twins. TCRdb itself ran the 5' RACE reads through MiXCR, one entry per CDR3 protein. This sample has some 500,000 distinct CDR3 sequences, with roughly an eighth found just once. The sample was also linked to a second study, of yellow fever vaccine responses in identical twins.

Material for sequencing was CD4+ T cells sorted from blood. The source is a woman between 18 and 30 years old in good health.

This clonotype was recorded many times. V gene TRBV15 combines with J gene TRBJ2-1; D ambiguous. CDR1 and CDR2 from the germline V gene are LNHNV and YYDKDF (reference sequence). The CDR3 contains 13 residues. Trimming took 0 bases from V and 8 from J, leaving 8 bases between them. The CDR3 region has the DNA TGTGCCACCAGCAGAGATCTGTGGGATGAGCAGTTCTTC. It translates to CATSRDLWDEQFF.

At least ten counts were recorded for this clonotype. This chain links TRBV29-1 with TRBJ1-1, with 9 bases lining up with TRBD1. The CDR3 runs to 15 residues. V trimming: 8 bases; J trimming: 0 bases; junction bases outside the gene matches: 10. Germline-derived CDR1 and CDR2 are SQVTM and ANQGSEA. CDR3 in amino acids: CSIWDRDTVNTEAFF. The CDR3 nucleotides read TGCAGCATTTGGGACAGGGATACCGTGAACACTGAAGCTTTCTTT.

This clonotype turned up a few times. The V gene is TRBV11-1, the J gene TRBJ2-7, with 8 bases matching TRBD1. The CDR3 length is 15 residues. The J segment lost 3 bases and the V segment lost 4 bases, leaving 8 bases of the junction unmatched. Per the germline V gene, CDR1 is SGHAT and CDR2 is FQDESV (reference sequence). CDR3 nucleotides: TGTGCCAGCAGCTACTCCGGGACAGGAGTCTACGAGCAGTACTTC. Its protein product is CASSYSGTGVYEQYF.

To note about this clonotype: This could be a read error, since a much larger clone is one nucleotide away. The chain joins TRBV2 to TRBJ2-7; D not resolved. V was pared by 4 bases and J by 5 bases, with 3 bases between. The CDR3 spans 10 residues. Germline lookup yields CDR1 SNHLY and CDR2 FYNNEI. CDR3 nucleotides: TGTGCCAGCAGTGCCCACGAGCAGTACTTC. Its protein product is CASSAHEQYF.

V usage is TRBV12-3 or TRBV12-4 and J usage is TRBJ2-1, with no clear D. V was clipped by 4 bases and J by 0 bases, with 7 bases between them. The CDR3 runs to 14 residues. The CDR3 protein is CASSYLTSYNEQFF. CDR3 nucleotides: TGTGCCAGCAGTTACTTAACCTCCTACAATGAGCAGTTCTTC.

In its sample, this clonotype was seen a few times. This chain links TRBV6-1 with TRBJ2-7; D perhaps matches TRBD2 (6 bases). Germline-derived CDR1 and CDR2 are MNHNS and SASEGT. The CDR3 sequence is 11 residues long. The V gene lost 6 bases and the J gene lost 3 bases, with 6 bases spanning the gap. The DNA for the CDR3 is TGTGCCAGCAGGGACTACTACGAGCAGTACTTC. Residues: CASRDYYEQYF.

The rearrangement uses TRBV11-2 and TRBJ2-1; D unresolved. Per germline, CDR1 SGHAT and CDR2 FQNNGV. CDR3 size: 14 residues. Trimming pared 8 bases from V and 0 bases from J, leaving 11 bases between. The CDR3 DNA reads TGTGCCAGCCGCTCCGCGGCCTCCTACAATGAGCAGTTCTTC. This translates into CASRSAASYNEQFF.

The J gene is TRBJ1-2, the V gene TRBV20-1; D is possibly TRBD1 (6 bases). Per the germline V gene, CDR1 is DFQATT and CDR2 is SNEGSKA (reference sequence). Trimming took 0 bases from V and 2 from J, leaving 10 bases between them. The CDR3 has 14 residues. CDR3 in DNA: TGCAGTGCTAGAGAGGGGACAATCAACTATGGCTACACCTTC. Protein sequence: CSAREGTINYGYTF.

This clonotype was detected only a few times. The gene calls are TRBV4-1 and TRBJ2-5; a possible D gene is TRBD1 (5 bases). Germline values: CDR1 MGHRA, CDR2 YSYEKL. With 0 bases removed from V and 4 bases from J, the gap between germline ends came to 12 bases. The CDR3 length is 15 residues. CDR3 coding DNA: TGCGCCAGCAGCCAAGAACAAATAAGGGGAGAGACCCAGTACTTC. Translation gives CASSQEQIRGETQYF.

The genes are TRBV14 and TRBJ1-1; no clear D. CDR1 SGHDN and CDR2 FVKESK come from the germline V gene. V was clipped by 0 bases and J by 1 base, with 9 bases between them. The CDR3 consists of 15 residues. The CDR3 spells CASSQELSWNTEAFF. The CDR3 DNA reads TGTGCCAGCAGCCAAGAACTTTCGTGGAACACTGAAGCTTTCTTT. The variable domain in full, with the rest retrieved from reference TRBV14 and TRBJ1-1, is EAGVTQFPSHSVIEKGQTVTLRCDPISGHDNLYWYRRVMGKEIKFLLHFVKESKQDESGMPNNRFLAERTGGTYSTLKVQPAELEDSGVYFCASSQELSWNTEAFFGQGTRLTVV.

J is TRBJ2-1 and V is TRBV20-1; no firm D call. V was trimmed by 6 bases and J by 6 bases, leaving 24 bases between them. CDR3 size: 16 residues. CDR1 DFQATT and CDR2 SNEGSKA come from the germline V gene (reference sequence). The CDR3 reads CSASPRRTGVINEQFF. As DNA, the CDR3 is TGCAGTGCCTCCCCCAGGAGAACTGGGGTCATCAATGAGCAGTTCTTC.

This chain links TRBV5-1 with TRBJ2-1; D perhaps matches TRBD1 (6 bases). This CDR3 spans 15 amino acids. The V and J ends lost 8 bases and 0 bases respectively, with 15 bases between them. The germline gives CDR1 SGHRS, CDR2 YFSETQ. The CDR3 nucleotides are TGCGCCAGTCAAACAGGGTTTAGCTCCTACAATGAGCAGTTCTTC. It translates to CASQTGFSSYNEQFF.